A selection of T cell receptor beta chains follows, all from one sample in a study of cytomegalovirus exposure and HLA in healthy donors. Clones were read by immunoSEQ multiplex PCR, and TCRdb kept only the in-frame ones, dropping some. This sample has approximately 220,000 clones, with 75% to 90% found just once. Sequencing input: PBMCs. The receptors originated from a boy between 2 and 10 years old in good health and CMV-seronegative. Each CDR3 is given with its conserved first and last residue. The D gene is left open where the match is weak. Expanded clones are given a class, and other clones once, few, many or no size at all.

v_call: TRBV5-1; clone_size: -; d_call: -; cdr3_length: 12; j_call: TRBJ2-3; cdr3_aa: CASSLSQDTQYF; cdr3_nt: TGCGCCAGCAGCCTAAGCCAAGATACGCAGTATTTT
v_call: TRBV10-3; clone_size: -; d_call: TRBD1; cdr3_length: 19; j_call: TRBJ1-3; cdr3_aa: CAISESGDRVKISGNTIYF; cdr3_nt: TGTGCCATCAGTGAGAGTGGCGACAGGGTCAAAATCTCTGGAAACACCATATATTTT
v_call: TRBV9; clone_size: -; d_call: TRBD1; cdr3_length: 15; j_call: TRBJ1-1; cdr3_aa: CASSESQGGNTEAFF; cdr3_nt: TGTGCCAGCAGCGAGTCCCAGGGGGGGAACACTGAAGCTTTCTTT
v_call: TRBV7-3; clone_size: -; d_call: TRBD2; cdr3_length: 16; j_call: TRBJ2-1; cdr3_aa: CASSLGSGGGHNEQFF; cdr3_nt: TGTGCCAGCAGCTTAGGTAGCGGGGGGGGACACAATGAGCAGTTCTTC
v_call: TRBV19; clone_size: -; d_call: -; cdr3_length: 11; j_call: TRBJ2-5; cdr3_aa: CATGAGETQYF; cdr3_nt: TGTGCCACCGGAGCGGGCGAGACCCAGTACTTC
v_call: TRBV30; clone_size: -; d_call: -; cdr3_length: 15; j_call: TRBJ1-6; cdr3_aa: CAWSMGAGRDSPLHF; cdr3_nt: TGTGCCTGGAGTATGGGGGCAGGGCGAGATTCACCCCTCCACTTT
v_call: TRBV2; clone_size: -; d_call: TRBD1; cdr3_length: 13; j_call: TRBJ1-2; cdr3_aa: CASLEAGGYGYTF; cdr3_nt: TGTGCCAGCCTCGAGGCAGGGGGATATGGCTACACCTTC
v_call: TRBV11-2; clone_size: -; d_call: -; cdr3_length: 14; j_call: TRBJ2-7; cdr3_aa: CASSLGGSSYEQYF; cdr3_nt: TGTGCCAGCAGCTTAGGCGGGTCCTCCTACGAGCAGTACTTC
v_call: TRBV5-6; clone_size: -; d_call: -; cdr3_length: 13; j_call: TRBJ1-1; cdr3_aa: CASSLAGASEAFF; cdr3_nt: TGTGCCAGCAGCTTGGCAGGGGCCTCTGAAGCTTTCTTT
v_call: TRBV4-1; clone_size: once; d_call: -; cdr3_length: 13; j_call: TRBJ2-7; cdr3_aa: CASSQLGGGEQYF; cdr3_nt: TGCGCCAGCAGCCAACTAGGGGGGGGCGAGCAGTACTTC
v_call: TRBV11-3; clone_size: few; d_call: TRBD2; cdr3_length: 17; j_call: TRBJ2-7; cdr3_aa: CASSLRGSGGTEDEQYF; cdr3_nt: TGTGCCAGCAGTCTCCGGGGTAGCGGGGGGACTGAGGACGAGCAGTACTTC
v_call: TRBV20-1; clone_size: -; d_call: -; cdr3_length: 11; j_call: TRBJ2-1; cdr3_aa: CSARMEDEQFF; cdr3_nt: TGCAGTGCCAGGATGGAGGATGAGCAGTTCTTC
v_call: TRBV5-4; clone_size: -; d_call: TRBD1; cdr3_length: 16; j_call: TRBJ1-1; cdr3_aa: CASSPDRVGGGAEAFF; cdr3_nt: TGTGCCAGCAGCCCCGACAGGGTCGGGGGAGGCGCTGAAGCTTTCTTT
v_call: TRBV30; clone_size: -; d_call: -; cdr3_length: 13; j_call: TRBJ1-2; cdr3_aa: CAWSPSRLYGYTF; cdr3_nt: TGTGCCTGGAGTCCTTCCCGTCTCTATGGCTACACCTTC
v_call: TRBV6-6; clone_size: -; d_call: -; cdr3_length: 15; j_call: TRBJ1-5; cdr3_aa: CASRAGPGANQPQHF; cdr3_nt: TGTGCCAGCAGAGCGGGGCCAGGGGCGAATCAGCCCCAGCATTTT
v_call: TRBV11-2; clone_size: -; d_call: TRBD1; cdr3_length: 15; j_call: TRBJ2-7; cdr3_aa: CASSLVSGQGYEQYF; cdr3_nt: TGTGCCAGCAGCTTAGTGTCGGGACAGGGCTACGAGCAGTACTTC
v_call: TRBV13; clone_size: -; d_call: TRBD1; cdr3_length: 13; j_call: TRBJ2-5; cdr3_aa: CASSSGGRETQYF; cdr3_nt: TGTGCCAGCAGCTCAGGGGGCAGAGAGACCCAGTACTTC
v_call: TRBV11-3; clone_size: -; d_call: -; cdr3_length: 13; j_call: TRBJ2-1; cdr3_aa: CASSFNSNNEQFF; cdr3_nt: TGTGCCAGCAGCTTCAACAGCAACAATGAGCAGTTCTTC
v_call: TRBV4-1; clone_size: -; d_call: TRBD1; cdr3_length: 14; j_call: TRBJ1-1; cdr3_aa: CASSRGQQNTEAFF; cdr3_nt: TGCGCCAGCAGCCGGGGACAGCAGAACACTGAAGCTTTCTTT
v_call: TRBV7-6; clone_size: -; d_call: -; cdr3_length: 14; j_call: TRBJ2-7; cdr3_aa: CASSRSDNPYEQYF; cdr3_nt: TGTGCCAGCAGCCGATCGGACAACCCCTACGAGCAGTACTTC
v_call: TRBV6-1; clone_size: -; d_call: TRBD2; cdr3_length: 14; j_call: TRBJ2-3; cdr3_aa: CASSPLAWADTQYF; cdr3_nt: TGTGCCAGCAGTCCACTAGCGTGGGCAGATACGCAGTATTTT
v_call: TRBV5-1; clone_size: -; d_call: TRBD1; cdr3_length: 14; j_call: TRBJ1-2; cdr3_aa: CASSLKGGASGYTF; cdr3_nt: TGCGCCAGCAGCTTGAAAGGGGGCGCGAGTGGCTACACCTTC
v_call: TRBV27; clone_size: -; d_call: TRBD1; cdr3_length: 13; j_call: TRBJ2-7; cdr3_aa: CASSAGTGSEQYF; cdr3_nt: TGTGCCAGCAGTGCCGGGACAGGGTCCGAGCAGTACTTC
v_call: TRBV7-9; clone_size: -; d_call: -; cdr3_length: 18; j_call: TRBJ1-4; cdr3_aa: CASSLEFKTGRFNEKLFF; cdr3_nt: TGTGCCAGCAGCTTAGAGTTCAAGACGGGGAGGTTTAATGAAAAACTGTTTTTT
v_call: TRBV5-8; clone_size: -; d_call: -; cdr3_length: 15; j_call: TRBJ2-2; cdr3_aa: CASSLGQGYTGELFF; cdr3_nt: TGTGCCAGCAGCTTGGGCCAGGGTTACACCGGGGAGCTGTTTTTT
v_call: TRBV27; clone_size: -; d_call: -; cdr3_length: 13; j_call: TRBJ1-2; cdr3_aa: CASSLSPGGGYTF; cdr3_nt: TGTGCCAGCAGTTTATCACCGGGCGGGGGCTACACCTTC
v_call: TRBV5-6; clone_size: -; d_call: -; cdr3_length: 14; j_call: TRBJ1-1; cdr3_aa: CASSLEPGGTEAFF; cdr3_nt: TGTGCCAGCAGCTTGGAACCGGGAGGTACTGAAGCTTTCTTT
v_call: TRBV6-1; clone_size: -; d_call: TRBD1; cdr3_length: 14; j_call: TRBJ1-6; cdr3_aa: CAGKTGSYNSPLHF; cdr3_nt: TGTGCCGGAAAGACAGGGTCCTATAATTCACCCCTCCACTTT
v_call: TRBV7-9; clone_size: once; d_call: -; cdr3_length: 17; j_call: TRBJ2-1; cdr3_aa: CASSTGEGGLGRSEQFF; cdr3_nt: TGTGCCAGCAGCACCGGCGAGGGGGGGCTCGGGAGGAGTGAGCAGTTCTTC
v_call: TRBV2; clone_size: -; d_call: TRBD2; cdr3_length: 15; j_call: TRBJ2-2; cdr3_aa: CASSGLAGGTGELFF; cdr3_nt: TGTGCCAGCAGTGGGCTAGCGGGAGGAACCGGGGAGCTGTTTTTT
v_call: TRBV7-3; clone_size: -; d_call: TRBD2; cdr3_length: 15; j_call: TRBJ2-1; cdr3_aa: CASSHLAGGGNEQFF; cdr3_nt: TGTGCCAGCAGCCATCTAGCGGGGGGCGGTAATGAGCAGTTCTTC
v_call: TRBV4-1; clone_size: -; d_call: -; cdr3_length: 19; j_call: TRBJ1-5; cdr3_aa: CASSLPPRQGLKSNQPQHF; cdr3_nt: TGCGCCAGCAGCCTCCCTCCCCGGCAGGGACTCAAAAGTAATCAGCCCCAGCATTTT
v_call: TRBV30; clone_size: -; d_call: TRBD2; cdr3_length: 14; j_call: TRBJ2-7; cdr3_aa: CAWGVGTSGNEQYF; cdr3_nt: TGTGCCTGGGGGGTTGGGACTAGCGGGAACGAGCAGTACTTC
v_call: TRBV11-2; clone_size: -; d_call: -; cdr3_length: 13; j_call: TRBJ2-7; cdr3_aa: CASSSRQSPTQYF; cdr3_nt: TGTGCCAGCAGCTCCAGACAGTCCCCCACGCAGTACTTC
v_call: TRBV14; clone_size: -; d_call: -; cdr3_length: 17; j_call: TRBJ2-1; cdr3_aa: CASSQVLAWPQRDEQFF; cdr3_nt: TGTGCCAGCAGCCAAGTACTAGCTTGGCCCCAACGCGATGAGCAGTTCTTC
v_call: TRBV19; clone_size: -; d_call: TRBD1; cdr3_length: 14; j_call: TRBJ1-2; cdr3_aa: CASSITGGDYGYTF; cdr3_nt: TGTGCCAGTAGTATTACAGGGGGTGACTATGGCTACACCTTC
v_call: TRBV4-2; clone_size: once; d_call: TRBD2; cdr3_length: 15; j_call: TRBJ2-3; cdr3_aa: CASSQDNRGGDTQYF; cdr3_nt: TGTGCCAGCAGCCAAGATAATCGGGGGGGGGATACGCAGTATTTT